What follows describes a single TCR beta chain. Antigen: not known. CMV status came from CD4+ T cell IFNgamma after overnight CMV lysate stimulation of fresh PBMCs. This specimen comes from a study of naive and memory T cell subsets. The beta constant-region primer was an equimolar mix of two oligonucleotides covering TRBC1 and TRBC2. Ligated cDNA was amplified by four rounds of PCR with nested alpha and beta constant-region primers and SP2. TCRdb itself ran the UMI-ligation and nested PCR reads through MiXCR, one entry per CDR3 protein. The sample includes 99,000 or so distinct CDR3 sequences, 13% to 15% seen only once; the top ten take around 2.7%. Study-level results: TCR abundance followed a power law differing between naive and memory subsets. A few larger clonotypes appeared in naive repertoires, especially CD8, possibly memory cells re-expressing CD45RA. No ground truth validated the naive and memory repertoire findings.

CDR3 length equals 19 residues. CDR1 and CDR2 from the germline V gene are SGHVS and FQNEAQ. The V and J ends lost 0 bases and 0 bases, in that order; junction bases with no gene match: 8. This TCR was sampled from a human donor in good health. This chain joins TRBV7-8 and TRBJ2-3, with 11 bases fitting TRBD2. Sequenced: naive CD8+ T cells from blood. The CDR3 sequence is CASSLATATSGRSTDTQYF. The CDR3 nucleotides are TGTGCCAGCAGCTTAGCGACCGCTACTAGCGGGAGAAGCACAGATACGCAGTATTTT.